This T cell receptor beta chain derives from a study of blood T cell repertoires in COVID-19. Whole-study context: COVID-19 samples collected from the United States, Italy and Spain covered acute and convalescent phases. PBMCs, B-cell-depleted T cells, or T cells were the source of the cDNA or gDNA that made up the material.

Original methodology: Counts of nucleated cells, estimated from reference gene primer amplification, were obtained. This table comes from immunoSEQ multiplex PCR, and its TCRdb copy is limited to in-frame clones, with some not included. The V and J calls and clone size were taken over from that table, and D and trimming were inferred from the DNA. This sample has 30,000 or so clones, with roughly four fifths found just once. The CDR3 spans 16 residues. V lost 4 bases, J lost 4 bases, and 9 bases stayed unmatched. Looked up from germline, CDR1 is MDHEN and CDR2 is SYDVKM. The sequence came from a man of 80 years or more with active or convalescent COVID-19. The rearrangement uses TRBV28 and TRBJ2-5, with 10 bases aligning to TRBD2. The sequencing sample was made of peripheral blood. CDR3: CASSSLLAGRGETQYF. The DNA for the CDR3 is TGTGCCAGCAGTTCGTTACTAGCGGGAAGGGGAGAGACCCAGTACTTC.